The 25 T cell receptor beta chains in this list originate from one sample, sequenced in a study of shared clonotypes between healthy human individuals. The method was immunoSEQ multiplex PCR; TCRdb's version includes in-frame clones alone and lacks a portion of them. This sample has hundreds of thousands of clones, with around 77% found just once. The sequenced material came from PBMCs. These receptors were taken from a middle-aged woman in good health. Some clones in this sample may be carry-over from other donors' samples.

The chain is built from TRBV28 and TRBJ2-1; 11 nucleotides align to TRBD2. Per the germline V gene, CDR1 is MDHEN and CDR2 is SYDVKM. V trimming: 4 bases; J trimming: 5 bases; junction bases outside the gene matches: 7. This CDR3 is built from 16 residues. The CDR3 sequence: CASSSPGLAVNNEQFF. Here the CDR3 DNA reads TGTGCCAGCAGTTCCCCGGGACTAGCGGTTAACAATGAGCAGTTCTTC.

On this clone: This probably arose from a read error, given a far larger clone one base away. Other DNA variants within this sample encode the same CDR3. This chain links TRBV29-1 with TRBJ2-6; D is unclear. The CDR3 sequence is 14 residues long. The germline CDR1 and CDR2 sequences are SQVTM and ANQGSEA. The V end lost 4 bases, the J end lost 0 bases, and 7 bases lay between the germline ends. CDR3 nucleotide sequence: TGCAGCGTTGTCTCCGGCTCTGGGGCCAACGTCCTGACTTTC. Amino acids: CSVVSGSGANVLTF.

There are a few counts of this clone. The genes are TRBV15 and TRBJ2-3; unclear D gene. The CDR3 runs 12 residues. Per germline, CDR1 LNHNV and CDR2 YYDKDF (reference sequence). Deletions cut 0 bases from V and 3 bases from J, with 1 base between. The CDR3, as DNA: TGTGCCACCAGCAGAGAAACAGATACGCAGTATTTT. This encodes CATSRETDTQYF.

Points on this clone: The sample carries other DNA sequences with the same CDR3. The chain couples TRBV5-1 to TRBJ1-2; D gene unclear. The germline V and J ends were trimmed by 0 bases and 4 bases, with 10 bases remaining between them. Per the germline V gene, CDR1 is SGHRS and CDR2 is YFSETQ. The CDR3 sequence is 14 residues long. The CDR3 sequence: CASSLVPGTYGYTF. In DNA, the CDR3 is TGCGCCAGCAGCTTGGTTCCGGGTACCTATGGCTACACCTTC.

This clone was observed once. The rearrangement joins TRBV9 to TRBJ2-7; D not resolved. CDR3 size: 12 residues. Trimming took off 3 bases at V and 3 bases at J, with 7 bases between the two ends. Germline values: CDR1 SGDLS, CDR2 YYNGEE. The CDR3 nucleotides read TGTGCCAGCAGCGGCCCCAGCTACGAGCAGTACTTC. Its protein product is CASSGPSYEQYF.

The gene calls are TRBV5-6 and TRBJ2-1, with 16 bases aligning to TRBD2. The CDR3 has 17 residues. Trimming removed 4 bases from V and 5 bases from J; junction bases left unmatched: 6. The germline V gene encodes CDR1 SGHDT and CDR2 YYEEEE. This CDR3 reads CASSKGLAGGPHNEQFF. As DNA, the CDR3 is TGTGCCAGCAGCAAGGGACTAGCGGGAGGGCCCCACAATGAGCAGTTCTTC.

This chain connects TRBV18 to TRBJ1-5; D uncertain. The CDR3 sequence is 12 residues long. Germline loops: CDR1 KGHSH, CDR2 LQKENI. V lost 2 bases and J 4 bases, leaving 3 bases between the germline ends. This CDR3 is CASSPGNQPQHF. CDR3 coding DNA: TGTGCCAGCTCACCAGGGAATCAGCCCCAGCATTTT.

Concerning this clone itself: One end of the junction fails to match germline, which may point to a read error. Other nucleotide sequences in the sample specify the same CDR3. The chain has TRBV5-5 and TRBJ2-3; D is unclear. Looked up from germline, CDR1 is SGHKS and CDR2 is YYEKEE (reference sequence). The CDR3 runs to 13 residues. CDR3 sequence: CASSSPDTDTQYF. CDR3 sequence (DNA): TGTGCTAGCAGCTCTCCGGACACAGATACGCAGTATTTT.

This clone was seen a handful of times. Other DNA sequences within the sample encode an identical CDR3. The chain carries TRBV4-3 and TRBJ2-1; the D gene could be TRBD1 or TRBD2 (6 bases each). The germline gives CDR1 LGHNA, CDR2 YSLEER. The CDR3 has 15 residues. V was shortened by 0 bases and J by 4 bases, with 10 bases between the two germline ends. CDR3: CASSQDGGRYNEQFF. CDR3 nucleotides: TGCGCCAGCAGCCAAGATGGGGGGCGGTACAATGAGCAGTTCTTC.

The V and J genes are TRBV9 and TRBJ1-2; possible D gene TRBD1, 5 bases. The germline V gene encodes CDR1 SGDLS and CDR2 YYNGEE. The V end lost 0 bases, the J end lost 3 bases, and 9 bases lay between the germline ends. The CDR3 length is 14 residues. As DNA, the CDR3 is TGTGCCAGCAGCGTAGAGGACACAGACTATGGCTACACCTTC. Encoded protein: CASSVEDTDYGYTF.

The rearrangement uses TRBV9 and TRBJ2-1; D might be TRBD2 (6 bases). The germline gives CDR1 SGDLS, CDR2 YYNGEE. The V end lost 0 bases, the J end lost 6 bases, and 16 bases lay between the germline ends. The CDR3 totals 16 residues. The chain's CDR3 is CASSVGGVWSGNEQFF. In DNA form, the CDR3 reads TGTGCCAGCAGCGTAGGCGGGGTGTGGAGCGGCAATGAGCAGTTCTTC.

This rearrangement joins TRBV19 to TRBJ2-1, with TRBD1 matching 7 bases. CDR1 is LNHDA and CDR2 is SQIVND in the germline V gene (reference sequence). The V gene end was trimmed by 7 bases and the J gene end by 5 bases; junction bases not matched to a gene: 8. This CDR3 spans 14 amino acids. For the CDR3, the DNA is TGTGCCAGTAAGGAACTGACAGGGAACAATGAGCAGTTCTTC. Translation gives CASKELTGNNEQFF.

CDR3 DNA sequence: TGTGCCATCAGTGAGTCCGTCTCGAGATCTAATGAAAAACTGTTTTTT. Translated: CAISESVSRSNEKLFF. V is TRBV10-3 and J is TRBJ1-4; D is ambiguous. The CDR3 length is 16 residues. V shed 0 bases and J shed 3 bases, with 11 bases lying between them. Germline V gene sequence: CDR1 ENHRY, CDR2 SYGVKD.

This clone was recorded only once. The chain has TRBV5-4 and TRBJ1-2, with TRBD1 matching over 7 bases. Germline V lookup: CDR1 SGHNT, CDR2 YYREEE (reference sequence). The CDR3 consists of 15 residues. After removal of 6 bases from V and 2 bases from J, the junction contained 10 bases not matched to a gene. The CDR3 nucleotides are TGTGCCAGCATCAATCGACAGGGTGGGAACTATGGCTACACCTTC. It yields the protein CASINRQGGNYGYTF.

The chain recombines TRBV28 with TRBJ1-4; TRBD1 is a possible D gene (6 bases). CDR1 is MDHEN and CDR2 is SYDVKM in the germline V gene. CDR3 length: 14 residues. V lost 3 bases to trimming and J lost 7 bases, with 12 bases between them. CDR3 nucleotides: TGTGCCAGCAGTTTGCAGGGGCTTGTTGAAAAACTGTTTTTT. This codes for CASSLQGLVEKLFF. Full variable domain (missing parts from reference TRBV28 and TRBJ1-4): DVKVTQSSRYLVKRTGEKVFLECVQDMDHENMFWYRQDPGLGLRLIYFSYDVKMKEKGDIPEGYSVSREKKERFSLILESASTNQTSMYLCASSLQGLVEKLFFGSGTQLSVL.

The rearrangement joins TRBV10-3 to TRBJ2-2; 16 nucleotides line up with TRBD2. Losses at the gene ends were 10 bases for V and 5 bases for J; bases not matched to a gene: 4. The CDR3 covers 15 residues. Germline V gene sequence: CDR1 ENHRY, CDR2 SYGVKD. DNA of the CDR3: TGTGCCACGGGGACTAGCGGGAGGGAGACCGGGGAGCTGTTTTTT. Translation: CATGTSGRETGELFF.

The rearrangement uses TRBV15 and TRBJ2-7; possibly TRBD2 for D (5 bases). Between the trimmed V and J ends, which lost 1 base and 3 bases, there was a span of 13 bases. This CDR3 is 15 amino acids long. Germline CDR1 is LNHNV and CDR2 is YYDKDF (reference sequence). The CDR3 spells CATSRVRLHHYEQYF. CDR3 nucleotide sequence: TGTGCCACCAGCAGAGTCAGACTACATCACTACGAGCAGTACTTC.

This chain links TRBV30 with TRBJ1-6; a weak D match, TRBD1 (5 bases). V lost 3 bases to trimming and J lost 7 bases, with 10 bases between them. Germline CDR1 reads GTSNPN; CDR2 reads SVGIG (reference sequence). CDR3 length equals 13 residues. As DNA, the CDR3 is TGTGCCTGGAGGACAGAGGCCAATTCACCCCTCCACTTT. The encoded protein is CAWRTEANSPLHF.

The chain uses TRBV29-1 and TRBJ2-5, with 9 bases fitting TRBD1. Germline V gene sequence: CDR1 SQVTM, CDR2 ANQGSEA. The CDR3 has 13 residues. With V trimmed by 0 bases and J by 7 bases, 3 bases remained unmatched. The CDR3 here is CSVEDGTGRTQYF. The CDR3 DNA follows: TGCAGCGTTGAAGATGGGACAGGGCGGACCCAGTACTTC. Full variable domain (missing parts from reference TRBV29-1 and TRBJ2-5): SAVISQKPSRDICQRGTSLTIQCQVDSQVTMMFWYRQQPGQSLTLIATANQGSEATYESGFVIDKFPISRPNLTFSTLTVSNMSPEDSSIYLCSVEDGTGRTQYFGPGTRLLVL.

The V gene is TRBV7-9, the J gene TRBJ2-7; TRBD2 is a possible D gene (6 bases). This CDR3 spans 13 amino acids. Germline CDR1 reads SEHNR; CDR2 reads FQNEAQ (reference sequence). The V gene lost 3 bases and the J gene lost 6 bases, with 12 bases spanning the gap. The chain's CDR3 is CASSLVTGVEQYF. The CDR3 DNA reads TGTGCCAGCAGCTTGGTCACGGGGGTCGAGCAGTACTTC.

The chain couples TRBV5-1 to TRBJ1-1, with a possible D match to TRBD1 (5 bases). The CDR3 extends over 16 amino acids. The germline gives CDR1 SGHRS, CDR2 YFSETQ. The V end was cut by 0 bases, the J end by 1 base, with 13 bases between. The CDR3 region is CASSLGAGNRNTEAFF. CDR3 DNA: TGCGCCAGCAGCTTGGGGGCAGGGAACCGGAACACTGAAGCTTTCTTT.

In its sample, this clone was seen many times. The CDR3 is CASRFYSGGETQYF. For the CDR3, the DNA is TGTGCCAGCAGATTCTACAGTGGCGGGGAGACCCAGTACTTC. This chain uses TRBV27 with TRBJ2-5; tentatively, D is TRBD2 (5 bases). V lost 6 bases and J lost 5, with 16 bases in between. Germline CDR1 MNHEY, CDR2 SMNVEV (reference sequence). This CDR3 spans 14 amino acids.

The chain combines TRBV9 with TRBJ1-4, with D possibly being TRBD1 (6 bases). The germline gives CDR1 SGDLS, CDR2 YYNGEE. This CDR3 has 14 amino acids. Between the trimmed V and J ends, which lost 4 bases and 8 bases, there was a span of 15 bases. CDR3 sequence reads: CASSTQGFGEKLFF. The CDR3 DNA follows: TGTGCCAGCAGCACACAGGGTTTCGGCGAAAAACTGTTTTTT.

This clone was found many times. Distinct nucleotide sequences in the sample also encode this CDR3. The V gene is TRBV5-4, the J gene TRBJ1-6; D is unclear. CDR1 and CDR2 (germline): SGHNT, YYREEE (reference sequence). Trimming cost V 4 bases and J 7 bases, with 15 bases left between them. This CDR3 has 15 residues. CDR3 nucleotides: TGTGCCAGCAGCGCCGATCTGCGGAAGAATTCACCCCTCCACTTT. Its protein is CASSADLRKNSPLHF.

The gene calls are TRBV28 and TRBJ1-1, with a tentative D call TRBD1 (5 bases). The V end lost 5 bases, the J end lost 4 bases, and 20 bases lay between the germline ends. Germline CDR1 MDHEN, CDR2 SYDVKM. The CDR3 is 16 amino acids. CDR3 in amino acids: CASSPPVLGVGTEAFF. In nucleotides, the CDR3 is TGTGCCAGCAGTCCGCCGGTGCTGGGGGTTGGCACTGAAGCTTTCTTT.